This TCR beta chain originates from a study of cytomegalovirus exposure and HLA in healthy donors. Findings and limits, study-wide: Researchers left out some V segments, among them TRBV6-2 and TRBV6-3, as indistinguishable. Among TCR beta chains of equal frequency, HLA-associated ones were more clonally expanded in a later analysis.

As concerns this clone: The antigen remains unidentified.

Both 60 Vbeta primers and 13 Jbeta primers went into the PCR. The method was immunoSEQ multiplex PCR; TCRdb's version includes in-frame clones alone and lacks a portion of them. The sample has about 170,000 clones, more than 80% seen once. V gave up 4 bases and J gave up 6 bases, with 7 bases separating them. This CDR3 has 12 amino acids. Per the germline V gene, CDR1 is MGHDK and CDR2 is SYGVNS. The source is a male donor in good health and CMV-seronegative. The specimen sequenced was PBMCs. The gene calls are TRBV25-1 and TRBJ2-1, with D unresolved. CDR3 sequence reads: CASSVTGNEQFF. The CDR3 region has the DNA TGTGCCAGCAGTGTGACTGGCAATGAGCAGTTCTTC. Using reference TRBV25-1 and TRBJ2-1 for the parts outside the CDR3, the full variable domain is EADIYQTPRYLVIGTGKKITLECSQTMGHDKMYWYQQDPGMELHLIHYSYGVNSTEKGDLSSESTVSRIRTEHFPLTLESARPSHTSQYLCASSVTGNEQFFGPGTRLTVL.